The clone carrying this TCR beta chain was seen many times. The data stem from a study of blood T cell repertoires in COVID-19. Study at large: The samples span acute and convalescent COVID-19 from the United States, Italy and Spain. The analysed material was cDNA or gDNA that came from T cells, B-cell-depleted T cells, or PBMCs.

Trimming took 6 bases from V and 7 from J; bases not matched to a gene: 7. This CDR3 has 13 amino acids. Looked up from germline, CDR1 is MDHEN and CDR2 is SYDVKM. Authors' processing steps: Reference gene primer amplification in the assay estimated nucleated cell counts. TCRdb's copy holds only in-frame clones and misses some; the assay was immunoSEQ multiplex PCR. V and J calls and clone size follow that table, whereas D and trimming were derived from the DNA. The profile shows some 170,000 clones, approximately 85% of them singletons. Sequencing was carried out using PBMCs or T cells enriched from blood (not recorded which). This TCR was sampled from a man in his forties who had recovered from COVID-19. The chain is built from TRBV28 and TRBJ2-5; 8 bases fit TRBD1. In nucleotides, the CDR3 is TGTGCCAGCAGCCCCGGGACAGGAGGGACCCAGTACTTC. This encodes CASSPGTGGTQYF.